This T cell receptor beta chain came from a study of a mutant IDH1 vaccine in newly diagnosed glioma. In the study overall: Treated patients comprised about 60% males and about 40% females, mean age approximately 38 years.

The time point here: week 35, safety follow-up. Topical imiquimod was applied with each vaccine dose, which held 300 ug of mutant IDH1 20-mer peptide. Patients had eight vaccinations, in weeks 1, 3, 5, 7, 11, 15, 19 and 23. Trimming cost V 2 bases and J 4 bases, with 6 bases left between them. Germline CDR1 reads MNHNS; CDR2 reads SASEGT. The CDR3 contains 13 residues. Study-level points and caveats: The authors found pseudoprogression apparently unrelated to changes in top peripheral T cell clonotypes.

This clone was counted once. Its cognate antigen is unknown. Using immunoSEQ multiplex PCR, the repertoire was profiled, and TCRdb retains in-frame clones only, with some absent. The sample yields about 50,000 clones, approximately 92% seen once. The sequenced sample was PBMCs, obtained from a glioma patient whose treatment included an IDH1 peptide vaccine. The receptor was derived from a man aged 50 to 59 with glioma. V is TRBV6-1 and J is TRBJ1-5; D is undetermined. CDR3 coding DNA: TGTGCCAGCAGTGAAATCGGGAATCAGCCCCAGCATTTT. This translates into CASSEIGNQPQHF.